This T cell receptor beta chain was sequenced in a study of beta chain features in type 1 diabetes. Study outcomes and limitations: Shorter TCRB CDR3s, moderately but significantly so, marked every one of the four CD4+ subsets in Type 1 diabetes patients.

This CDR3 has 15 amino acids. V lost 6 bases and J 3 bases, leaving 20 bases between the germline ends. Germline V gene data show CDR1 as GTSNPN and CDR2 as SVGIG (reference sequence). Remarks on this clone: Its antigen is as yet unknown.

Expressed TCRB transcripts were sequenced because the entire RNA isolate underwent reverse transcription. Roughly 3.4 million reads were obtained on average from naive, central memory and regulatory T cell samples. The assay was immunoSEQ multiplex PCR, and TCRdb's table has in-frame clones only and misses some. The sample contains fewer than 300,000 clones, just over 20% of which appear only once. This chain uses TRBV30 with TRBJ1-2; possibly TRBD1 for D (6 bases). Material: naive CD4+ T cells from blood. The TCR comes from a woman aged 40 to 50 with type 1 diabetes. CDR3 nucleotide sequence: TGTGCCTGCCCCAGGGGTTCAGTGGATTACTATGGCTACACCTTC. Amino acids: CACPRGSVDYYGYTF.